Below, 25 T cell receptor beta chains from the same sample are listed, as sequenced in a study of cytomegalovirus exposure and HLA in healthy donors. Use of 60 Vbeta and 13 Jbeta primers characterized the PCR. Generated by immunoSEQ multiplex PCR, the TCRdb table keeps only in-frame clones and is missing some. The sample holds about 210,000 clones, roughly 82% seen once. Sequences were obtained from PBMCs. These receptors were obtained from a man aged 40-55 years in good health and CMV-seropositive.

The chain recombines TRBV5-6 with TRBJ2-7, with 11 bases that match TRBD1. The J segment lost 7 bases and the V segment lost 4 bases, leaving 4 bases of the junction unmatched. The germline gives CDR1 SGHDT, CDR2 YYEEEE. The CDR3 extends over 13 amino acids. CDR3 nucleotide sequence: TGTGCCAGCAGCCCGGACAGGGGGCAGGAGCAGTACGTC. Protein: CASSPDRGQEQYV.

The chain links TRBV15 to TRBJ2-7; 7 bases agree with TRBD1. This CDR3 contains 17 residues. Looked up from germline, CDR1 is LNHNV and CDR2 is YYDKDF (reference sequence). Trimming removed 0 bases from V and 4 bases from J; junction bases left unmatched: 12. The CDR3 nucleotides read TGTGCCACCAGCAGAGATATAAGGAGACAGGGTCTGTACGAGCAGTACTTC. This codes for CATSRDIRRQGLYEQYF.

V is TRBV28 and J is TRBJ1-2; 9 nucleotides match TRBD1. Per germline, CDR1 MDHEN and CDR2 SYDVKM. V trimming: 5 bases; J trimming: 3 bases; junction bases outside the gene matches: 13. There are 17 residues in the CDR3. In DNA, the CDR3 is TGTGCCAGCAGTCAACACATAATAACAGGGGGCGACTATGGCTACACCTTC. Its translation: CASSQHIITGGDYGYTF.

This sequence joins TRBV7-9 and TRBJ2-3; D might be TRBD2 (6 bases). CDR3 length equals 15 residues. The V gene lost 3 bases and the J gene lost 1 base, with 11 bases spanning the gap. From germline, CDR1 is SEHNR and CDR2 FQNEAQ (reference sequence). The CDR3 sequence is CASSFPGTGTDTQYF. The CDR3 DNA reads TGTGCCAGCAGCTTCCCCGGGACTGGCACAGATACGCAGTATTTT.

The CDR3, as DNA: TGTGCCAGCAGCGTAGACGGGACAGATAATTCACCCCTCCACTTT. Translating it yields CASSVDGTDNSPLHF. The chain couples TRBV9 to TRBJ1-6, with 7 nucleotides matching TRBD1. The CDR3 totals 15 residues. Trimming took 0 bases from V and 5 from J; bases not matched to a gene: 2. Germline CDR1 SGDLS, CDR2 YYNGEE.

The rearrangement joins TRBV19 to TRBJ2-6, with D perhaps TRBD1 (5 bases). Trimming stripped 9 bases from V and 0 bases from J, with 12 bases between. The CDR3 length is 15 residues. CDR1 is LNHDA and CDR2 is SQIVND in the germline V gene (reference sequence). The CDR3 reads CASTTASSGANVLTF. The CDR3 coding sequence is TGTGCCAGCACGACAGCGAGCTCTGGGGCCAACGTCCTGACTTTC.

This chain links TRBV5-8 with TRBJ2-7; D tentatively reads TRBD1 or TRBD2 (5 bases each). CDR3 length equals 16 residues. Germline lookup yields CDR1 SGHTS and CDR2 YDEGEE. The V gene lost 1 base and the J gene lost 2 bases, with 16 bases spanning the gap. CDR3: CASSLKRYLGAYEQYV. In DNA, the CDR3 is TGTGCCAGCAGCTTGAAACGGTATCTGGGGGCCTACGAGCAGTACGTC.

The rearrangement links TRBV6-8 to TRBJ2-4, with 8 bases identical to TRBD2. With 6 bases clipped from V and 0 bases from J, the junction kept 1 base outside the gene matches. The CDR3 sequence is 14 residues long. Germline-derived CDR1 and CDR2 are MNHGY and SAAAGT. CDR3 amino acids: CASSGRVAKNIQYF. CDR3 nucleotides: TGTGCCAGCAGCGGGAGGGTAGCCAAAAACATTCAGTACTTC.

J is TRBJ1-4 and V is TRBV6-1, with D maybe TRBD1 (6 bases). This CDR3 region has 15 residues. V lost 5 bases, J lost 4 bases, and 14 bases lay in between. Germline CDR1 and CDR2: MNHNS and SASEGT. CDR3 nucleotides: TGTGCCAGCAGTCCCCTCTGGACAGTTAATGAAAAACTGTTTTTT. This translates into CASSPLWTVNEKLFF.

This clone was picked up one time. The chain uses TRBV7-3 and TRBJ2-2; tentative D call: TRBD2 (6 bases). CDR1 is SGHTA and CDR2 is FQGTGA in the germline V gene. This CDR3 has 15 amino acids. Trimming stripped 1 base from V and 3 bases from J, with 9 bases between. The CDR3 region has the DNA TGTGCCAGCAGCTTAAGCGGGGTTTACACCGGGGAGCTGTTTTTT. The encoded protein is CASSLSGVYTGELFF.

This sequence joins TRBV27 and TRBJ2-1; weak D call: TRBD2 (6 bases). The CDR3 consists of 14 residues. Trimming removed 2 bases from V and 4 bases from J, with 9 bases in between. The germline V gene has CDR1 MNHEY and CDR2 SMNVEV (reference sequence). Written as DNA, the CDR3 is TGTGCCAGCAGTTTACCGGGAGCGTACAATGAGCAGTTCTTC. Amino acids: CASSLPGAYNEQFF.

This clone was counted between two and nine times. The rearrangement joins TRBV6-5 to TRBJ2-4, with D uncertain. Per germline, CDR1 MNHEY and CDR2 SVGAGI. This CDR3 has 16 amino acids. The V and J ends lost 2 bases and 1 base respectively, with 12 bases between them. The CDR3 nucleotides read TGTGCCAGCAGTTACACGGTAGCAGCGGCCAAAAACATTCAGTACTTC. The encoded protein is CASSYTVAAAKNIQYF.

This chain joins TRBV11-2 and TRBJ2-2; no clear D. CDR1 is SGHAT, CDR2 FQNNGV, per germline. CDR3 length: 13 amino acids. Trimming pared 1 base from V and 5 bases from J, leaving 5 bases between. CDR3 protein: CASSLAGTGELFF. The DNA for the CDR3 is TGTGCCAGCAGCTTAGCCGGGACCGGGGAGCTGTTTTTT.

This chain links TRBV19 with TRBJ2-7; possible D gene TRBD1, 6 bases. V was clipped by 5 bases and J by 3 bases, with 14 bases between them. The CDR3 consists of 14 residues. In germline, CDR1 is LNHDA, CDR2 SQIVND (reference sequence). The CDR3 is CASSPPGALYEQYF. CDR3 nucleotide sequence: TGTGCCAGTAGTCCTCCAGGGGCCCTCTACGAGCAGTACTTC.

The J gene is TRBJ2-1, the V gene TRBV6-5, with TRBD2 matching 12 bases. The CDR3 loop spans 15 amino acids. The V and J ends lost 6 bases and 4 bases, in that order; junction bases with no gene match: 4. Germline CDR1 is MNHEY and CDR2 is SVGAGI. The CDR3 spells CASSATSGSYNEQFF. CDR3 in DNA: TGTGCCAGCAGCGCGACTAGCGGGAGTTACAATGAGCAGTTCTTC.

This chain connects TRBV18 to TRBJ2-2, with D possibly being TRBD1 (5 bases). The germline V gene has CDR1 KGHSH and CDR2 LQKENI. V was cut by 1 base and J by 0 bases, with 9 bases left in between. The CDR3 has 16 residues. Here the CDR3 DNA reads TGTGCCAGCTCACCACAGACAGTCACGAACACCGGGGAGCTGTTTTTT. It translates to CASSPQTVTNTGELFF.

The chain has TRBV5-1 and TRBJ2-1, with D maybe TRBD2 (6 bases). V was pared by 3 bases and J by 14 bases, with 18 bases between. CDR3 length: 13 amino acids. CDR1 and CDR2 (germline): SGHRS, YFSETQ. The CDR3 loop reads CASSSGGPSSEFF. DNA of the CDR3: TGCGCCAGCAGCTCCGGGGGTCCCTCCAGTGAGTTCTTC.

This clone has only one observation. The chain recombines TRBV7-3 with TRBJ2-2, with a weak D call TRBD2 (6 bases). The CDR3 is 15 amino acids. The germline V and J ends were trimmed by 2 bases and 4 bases, with 11 bases remaining between them. Germline V gene data show CDR1 as SGHTA and CDR2 as FQGTGA. CDR3 DNA: TGTGCCAGCAGCTTAGGGGGAGGAGTCACCGGGGAGCTGTTTTTT. This encodes CASSLGGGVTGELFF.

The chain joins TRBV28 to TRBJ2-1, with 10 bases identical to TRBD2. J gave up 10 bases and V 4 bases, and 10 bases lay outside the gene matches. The CDR3 runs 15 residues. Germline V lookup: CDR1 MDHEN, CDR2 SYDVKM. Here the CDR3 DNA reads TGTGCCAGCAGTTCTGTAGCGGGAGGAAAGAACGAGCAGTTCTTC. Translation: CASSSVAGGKNEQFF.

CDR3 sequence reads: CASRLARDWRSRRNIQYF. The DNA for the CDR3 is TGTGCAAGTCGCTTAGCGCGGGATTGGCGGAGCAGGCGAAACATTCAGTACTTC. The chain employs TRBV12-2 and TRBJ2-4; TRBD2 is taken as the D call from the table, unchecked against the DNA. TRBV12-2 is marked as a pseudogene. The CDR3 runs to 18 residues.

The chain employs TRBV4-1 and TRBJ2-5; 10 bases align to TRBD2. J gave up 5 bases and V 1 base, and 7 bases lay outside the gene matches. This CDR3 contains 16 residues. Looked up from germline, CDR1 is MGHRA and CDR2 is YSYEKL. CDR3 bases: TGCGCCAGCAGCCAAGGGAGCGGGAGGGCCTATGAGACCCAGTACTTC. Its protein product is CASSQGSGRAYETQYF.

In its sample, this clone was seen a few times. This rearrangement joins TRBV5-4 to TRBJ2-2; 7 positions match TRBD2. V lost 0 bases to trimming and J lost 0 bases; unmatched junction nucleotides: 2. The germline V gene encodes CDR1 SGHNT and CDR2 YYREEE (reference sequence). The CDR3 is made up of 16 amino acids. The CDR3 DNA reads as TGTGCCAGCAGCTTGGTTCGGGGGGCGAACACCGGGGAGCTGTTTTTT. This gives the protein CASSLVRGANTGELFF.

This rearrangement joins TRBV2 to TRBJ2-2, with 10 bases that match TRBD2. This CDR3 has 15 residues. CDR1 SNHLY and CDR2 FYNNEI come from the germline V gene. With V trimmed by 4 bases and J by 5 bases, 4 bases remained unmatched. In nucleotides, the CDR3 is TGTGCCAGCAGTGTGGGACTAGCGTGGACCGGGGAGCTGTTTTTT. Protein: CASSVGLAWTGELFF.

The chain is built from TRBV6-5 and TRBJ1-4; a weak D match, TRBD1 (5 bases). This CDR3 has 13 residues. Trimming left V 6 bases short and J 4 bases short, with 9 bases between. Germline V gene lookup returns CDR1 MNHEY and CDR2 SVGAGI. The CDR3 here is CASSLGGNEKLFF. The CDR3 bases are TGTGCCAGCAGCCTGGGGGGTAATGAAAAACTGTTTTTT.

The V gene is TRBV5-1, the J gene TRBJ1-5, with 8 bases that match TRBD1. CDR3 length: 14 residues. Germline V gene lookup returns CDR1 SGHRS and CDR2 YFSETQ. The V segment lost 4 bases and the J segment 4 bases; nucleotides outside the gene matches: 4. The CDR3 is CASSLGQENQPQHF. The CDR3 bases are TGCGCCAGCAGCCTGGGACAGGAAAATCAGCCCCAGCATTTT.